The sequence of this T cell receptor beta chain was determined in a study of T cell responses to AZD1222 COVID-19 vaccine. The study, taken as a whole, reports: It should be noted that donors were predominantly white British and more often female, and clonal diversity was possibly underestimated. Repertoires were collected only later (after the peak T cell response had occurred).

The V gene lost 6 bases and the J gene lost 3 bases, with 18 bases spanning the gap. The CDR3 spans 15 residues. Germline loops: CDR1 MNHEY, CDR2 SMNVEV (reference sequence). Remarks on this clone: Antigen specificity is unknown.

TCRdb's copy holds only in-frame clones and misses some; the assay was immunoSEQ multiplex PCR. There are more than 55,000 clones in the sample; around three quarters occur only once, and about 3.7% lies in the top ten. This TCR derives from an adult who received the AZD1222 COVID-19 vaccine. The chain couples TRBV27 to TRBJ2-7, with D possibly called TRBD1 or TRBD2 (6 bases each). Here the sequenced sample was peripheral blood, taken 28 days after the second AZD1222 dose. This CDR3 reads CASRPAVGGHYEQYF. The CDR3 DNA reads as TGTGCCAGCAGACCCGCGGTGGGGGGCCACTACGAGCAGTACTTC.